This T cell receptor (beta chain) was sequenced in a study of post-analysis software for immune sequencing data. Across the study: Some patients lacked subtype; others had relapsing-remitting, secondary progressive or progressive-relapsing disease.

The library was made from cDNA and included unique molecular identifiers. Some 500,000 cDNA molecules were recovered from an input of roughly 0.85 to 10 million T cells. One entry per CDR3 protein results from TCRdb running MiXCR on the PCR reads. This sample has about 430,000 distinct CDR3 sequences, with roughly 38% found just once. General study points: The study found TRBV5-6, TRBV5-1 and TRBV20-1 among a few TRBV segments more frequent in patients than controls. The authors found that F measure strongly co-clustered same-batch samples. Compared against controls, patients with multiple sclerosis displayed significantly lower normalized Chao1 diversity.

About this clonotype: Its antigen is currently unknown.

This CDR3 is 13 amino acids long. V shed 5 bases and J shed 4 bases, with 8 bases lying between them. The chain recombines TRBV12-3 or TRBV12-4 with TRBJ2-2; tentatively, D is TRBD1 (5 bases). The sample consisted of blood. The clonotype was recovered from a girl aged 2 to 9 with multiple sclerosis. CDR3 sequence: CASSQGFTGELFF. CDR3 in DNA: TGTGCCAGCAGTCAGGGCTTCACCGGGGAGCTGTTTTTT.